These T cell receptor beta chains were read from a single sample in a study of blood T cell repertoires in COVID-19. Libraries were prepared by immunoSEQ multiplex PCR; TCRdb keeps only in-frame clonotypes and omits some of them. The sample records approximately 40,000 clones, roughly nine tenths being singletons. The sequencing input was peripheral blood. Receptors originate from a human donor in a cohort sampled during active COVID-19. Both conserved end residues are trimmed from each CDR3. Each record gives: CDR3 protein, J gene, V gene.

ASSPTGQYNSPLH	TRBJ1-6	TRBV5-4
ASSQTSGSSYEQY	TRBJ2-7	TRBV9
ASSFGLAGSRTDTQY	TRBJ2-3	TRBV5-1
ASSAAAYNEQF	TRBJ2-1	TRBV2
ASSLVATGELF	TRBJ2-2	TRBV5-1
ASGQGIYEQY	TRBJ2-7	TRBV28
ASSSGTIGTDTQY	TRBJ2-3	TRBV28
ASSFGGQGLGNTIY	TRBJ1-3	TRBV7-9
ASSRTGGGGYT	TRBJ1-2	TRBV6-5
ASSYTPGLPSTDTQY	TRBJ2-3	TRBV6-8
ASSFQTVTDTQY	TRBJ2-3	TRBV11-2
ASSLLGTSGVVYEQY	TRBJ2-7	TRBV28
ASSYSGTGGLLGYT	TRBJ1-2	TRBV6-5
ASSVETGYNEQF	TRBJ2-1	TRBV9
AIRSGTGDNQPQH	TRBJ1-5	TRBV10-3
ASSIRGANTEAF	TRBJ1-1	TRBV28
ASRTDRGPQETQY	TRBJ2-5	TRBV7-9
SASLGRGRGNQPQH	TRBJ1-5	TRBV20-1
ASSTPSTGNQPQH	TRBJ1-5	TRBV19
ASSIGGGANTEAF	TRBJ1-1	TRBV19
ASSLGLAGRLY	TRBJ2-5	TRBV5-6
SASFRQGADEQY	TRBJ2-7	TRBV20-1
ASSSPPGTGATGELF	TRBJ2-2	TRBV28
ASSKGGQGRRQPQH	TRBJ1-5	TRBV28
ASSLGQLNTEAF	TRBJ1-1	TRBV6-5
ASSPRLGEGLAGITDTQY	TRBJ2-3	TRBV27
ASSGDRAETQY	TRBJ2-5	TRBV10-1
ASSLVGVSSYEQY	TRBJ2-7	TRBV5-8
ASSLAGVVYQPQH	TRBJ1-5	TRBV28
ASSRNRGLREKLF	TRBJ1-4	TRBV7-9
AISARAGGPDEQY	TRBJ2-7	TRBV10-3
ASSWVQGISSYNSPLH	TRBJ1-6	TRBV27
ASSPFGEVTYEQY	TRBJ2-7	TRBV9
ASSLQGFDQPQH	TRBJ1-5	TRBV5-1
ASSLSPGPSQETQY	TRBJ2-5	TRBV28
ASSSNRNEKLF	TRBJ1-4	TRBV28
ASSENTIAGHTQY	TRBJ2-3	TRBV5-6
ASSLGQDSYEQY	TRBJ2-7	TRBV5-1
ASSYSGGGETQY	TRBJ2-5	TRBV6-6
ASTPQGRAGELF	TRBJ2-2	TRBV6-5
ASSLPGTGGVETQY	TRBJ2-5	TRBV7-9
ASRDRPNTEAF	TRBJ1-1	TRBV5-1
AIRTGLGYEQY	TRBJ2-7	TRBV28
ASSARLAGEGTGELF	TRBJ2-2	TRBV6-4
ASSLSQATYGYT	TRBJ1-2	TRBV28
ASSLENSNYGYT	TRBJ1-2	TRBV7-2